This T cell receptor beta chain was identified in a study of neoadjuvant anti-PD-1 for oral cavity cancer. Study overall: Most patients had three to four biweekly doses of 3 mg/kg nivolumab before resection.

Losses at the gene ends were 6 bases for V and 1 base for J; bases not matched to a gene: 5. The length of the CDR3 is 15 residues. Germline V gene lookup returns CDR1 MNHNS and CDR2 SASEGT. Assay: immunoSEQ multiplex PCR; the TCRdb copy retains only in-frame clones and omits some. Of around 70,000 clones listed, roughly 85% are singletons. The time point: after neoadjuvant nivolumab, at surgical resection. The receptor was isolated from a person between 40 and 80 years old with oral cavity squamous cell carcinoma. The chain has TRBV6-1 and TRBJ2-2; TRBD1 matches 7 bases. The source was PBMCs, collected after nivolumab (anti-PD-1) treatment. The CDR3 sequence: CASSYQGENTGELFF. CDR3 nucleotide sequence: TGTGCCAGCAGCTATCAGGGGGAGAACACCGGGGAGCTGTTTTTT.